Listed here is a single T cell receptor beta chain. This sample was included in a study of control samples from healthy donors and cancer patients. The CDR3 is 14 residues long. The V gene's germline CDR1 is SGHTA and CDR2 FQGNSA. V lost 7 bases to trimming and J lost 1 base, with 12 bases between them. Assay: immunoSEQ multiplex PCR; the TCRdb copy retains only in-frame clones and omits some. Of approximately 17,000 clones listed, around nine tenths are singletons. The sequence was obtained from a man in his sixties with head and neck cancer. This sequence joins TRBV7-2 and TRBJ2-3; D is tentatively TRBD1 or TRBD2 (5 bases each). Material for sequencing was PBMCs. CDR3 sequence reads: CASIHRGGTDTQYF. The CDR3 DNA sequence: TGTGCCAGCATCCACCGAGGGGGCACAGATACGCAGTATTTT.